These 26 T cell receptor beta chains came from one sample sequenced in a study of metastatic and nonmetastatic thyroid tumors (dated by TCRdb to about 2020). None of the patients had been given any treatment before thyroid surgery. Library method: PCR. Instrument used: Illumina HiSeq 4000. Using fastp trimming at Q25 and MiXCR clonotype assembly, TCRdb reanalyzed the public sequencing data and kept in-frame beta chains. This sample lists 15,000 to 25,000 clones; about a quarter were detected once. Clones ranked in the top ten supply about 3.3% of the sample. Sequencing was performed on blood. The receptors originated from a male donor with papillary thyroid cancer or a benign thyroid nodule (not recorded which). Some clones in this sample may be carry-over from other donors' samples.

Many counts were recorded for this clone. At one boundary the junction diverges from the germline segment, which might be a read error. V usage is TRBV7-9 and J usage is TRBJ2-7, with a possible D match to TRBD1 (5 bases). Per germline, CDR1 SEHNR and CDR2 FQNEAQ (reference sequence). The CDR3 extends over 14 amino acids. The CDR3 loop reads CASSLGVGQYEQYF. DNA for the CDR3: TGTGCCAGCAGTTTAGGGGTGGGTCAATACGAGCAGTACTTC.

The chain carries TRBV4-2 and TRBJ2-1; D is possibly TRBD2 (5 bases). The CDR3 spans 13 residues. Trimming pared 8 bases from V and 6 bases from J, leaving 14 bases between. CDR1 and CDR2 from the germline V gene are LGHNA and YNFKEQ. In DNA form, the CDR3 reads TGTGCCAGCTCGGGATCTTCAACCAATGAGCAGTTCTTC. This codes for CASSGSSTNEQFF.

The chain uses TRBV6-1 and TRBJ2-1; no clear D. The length of the CDR3 is 15 residues. CDR1 and CDR2 (germline): MNHNS, SASEGT. V was trimmed by 7 bases and J by 0 bases, leaving 13 bases between them. Written as DNA, the CDR3 is TGTGCCAGCACCGGAGCCGCTAGCTCCTACAATGAGCAGTTCTTC. Protein sequence: CASTGAASSYNEQFF.

This clone is judged medium-sized. This CDR3 reads CASSFIGTSLGNQPQHF. CDR3 DNA sequence: TGTGCCAGCAGTTTCATCGGGACCTCCTTGGGCAATCAGCCCCAGCATTTT. This chain joins TRBV12-3 or TRBV12-4 and TRBJ1-5, with D perhaps matching TRBD1 (5 bases). The CDR3 is made up of 17 amino acids. Trimming removed 3 bases at V and 2 bases at J, with 17 bases between.

This clone was recorded a few times. A read error may produce the germline difference seen at one junction end. V is TRBV7-9 and J is TRBJ2-1, with TRBD2 matching 8 bases. This CDR3 is built from 12 residues. The germline CDR1 and CDR2 sequences are SEHNR and FQNEAQ (reference sequence). The CDR3 protein is CAIPGGANDQFF. CDR3 nucleotide sequence: TGTGCCATTCCGGGGGGGGCTAATGATCAGTTCTTC.

This clone occurred many times. For the CDR3, the DNA is TGCGCCAGCAGCCAAGCCATAACCGGGAGAACAACGCCCTACGAGCAGTACTTC. Residues: CASSQAITGRTTPYEQYF. This chain uses TRBV4-3 with TRBJ2-7; possible D gene TRBD2, 6 bases. V was cut by 1 base and J by 2 bases, with 21 bases left in between. Germline V gives CDR1 LGHNA, CDR2 YSLEER. The CDR3 contains 18 residues.

The rearrangement uses TRBV5-1 and TRBJ1-2, with D possibly matching TRBD1 (6 bases). V was cut by 4 bases and J by 8 bases, with 15 bases left in between. This CDR3 is 13 amino acids long. The V gene's germline CDR1 is SGHRS and CDR2 YFSETQ. The CDR3 DNA follows: TGCGCCAGCAGCATATCAGGGGAAAGGGGCTACACCTTC. Encoded protein: CASSISGERGYTF.

This clone was recorded at least ten times. The chain is built from TRBV20-1 and TRBJ1-1; D uncertain. Trimming removed 8 bases from V and 7 bases from J, with 20 bases in between. The germline CDR1 and CDR2 sequences are DFQATT and SNEGSKA (reference sequence). The CDR3 runs 13 residues. CDR3 nucleotides: TGCAGTAACCATAGCCCCTCGCAGAATGAAGCTTTCTTT. Encoded protein: CSNHSPSQNEAFF.

This clone was found once. This rearrangement joins TRBV7-6 to TRBJ2-7, with TRBD1 as a possible D gene (5 bases). CDR1 SGHVS and CDR2 FNYEAQ come from the germline V gene. V dropped 4 bases and J dropped 1 base, with 8 bases sitting between them. The CDR3 has 13 residues. The CDR3 region is CASSSQGSYEQYF. The CDR3 region has the DNA TGTGCCAGCAGCTCGCAGGGTTCCTACGAGCAGTACTTC.

The chain is built from TRBV4-1 and TRBJ2-7; D is unresolved. Trimming removed 0 bases from V and 5 bases from J, with 14 bases in between. In germline, CDR1 is MGHRA, CDR2 YSYEKL. CDR3 length: 15 amino acids. The CDR3 DNA reads TGCGCCAGCAGCCAAGAGTGGGGTGGCCCAAACGAGCAGTACTTC. Its protein product is CASSQEWGGPNEQYF.

Many counts were recorded for this clone. V and J are TRBV25-1 and TRBJ2-7, with 7 bases identical to TRBD1. The V segment lost 10 bases and the J segment 6 bases; nucleotides outside the gene matches: 6. This CDR3 comprises 11 residues. The germline V gene has CDR1 MGHDK and CDR2 SYGVNS. In DNA form, the CDR3 reads TGTGCCACCACGACAGGGTTCGAGCAGTACTTC. As protein: CATTTGFEQYF.

This clone was seen more than once but under ten times. V is TRBV6-5 and J is TRBJ1-6; D may be TRBD1 (5 bases). Germline CDR1 is MNHEY and CDR2 is SVGAGI. V lost 2 bases and J 4 bases, leaving 12 bases between the germline ends. The length of the CDR3 is 16 residues. DNA of the CDR3: TGTGCCAGCAGTTACCCCTCACAGGTGTATAATTCACCCCTCCACTTT. It encodes CASSYPSQVYNSPLHF.

This clone appeared many times. This chain connects TRBV24-1 to TRBJ2-3, with no clear D. The germline CDR1 and CDR2 sequences are KGHDR and SFDVKD. Trimming left V 5 bases short and J 3 bases short, with 8 bases between. The CDR3 spans 13 residues. CDR3 coding DNA: TGTGCCACCAGTGGGACGGCAACAGATACGCAGTATTTT. Translating gives CATSGTATDTQYF.

The genes are TRBV6-1 and TRBJ1-1, with TRBD1 matching 9 bases. Germline V lookup: CDR1 MNHNS, CDR2 SASEGT. The V and J ends lost 6 bases and 7 bases, in that order; junction bases with no gene match: 6. The CDR3 has 13 amino acids. The CDR3 loop is CASSRPGQGEAFF. The CDR3 nucleotides read TGTGCCAGCAGCCGCCCGGGACAGGGTGAAGCTTTCTTT.

The table lists this clone with a few counts. CDR3 in DNA: TGTGCCAGCAGTTCTAGGACAGGGGGGAACACTGAAGCTTTCTTT. It yields the protein CASSSRTGGNTEAFF. This sequence joins TRBV6-5 and TRBJ1-1; TRBD1 matches at 10 bases. The CDR3 is 15 residues long. In germline, CDR1 is MNHEY, CDR2 SVGAGI. Germline trimming cut 4 bases from V and 1 base from J; bases unmatched to any gene: 3.

This clone qualifies as medium-sized. The chain is built from TRBV6-5 and TRBJ2-2; 10 bases are shared with TRBD1. V lost 4 bases to trimming and J lost 7 bases; unmatched junction nucleotides: 15. CDR1 is MNHEY, CDR2 SVGAGI, per germline. The CDR3 extends over 18 amino acids. The CDR3 region has the DNA TGTGCCAGCAGTTTACTTGGAACCGGGACAGGGGATGGCGGGGAGCTGTTTTTT. This translates into CASSLLGTGTGDGGELFF.

This clone is termed medium-sized (0.01 to 0.1%). The identical CDR3 is also encoded by other nucleotide sequences in the sample. This rearrangement joins TRBV12-3 or TRBV12-4 to TRBJ2-5, with D hard to call. The CDR3 has 14 residues. Trimming removed 6 bases at V and 4 bases at J, with 15 bases between. CDR3: CASRPTRISETQYF. The CDR3 DNA reads TGTGCCAGCAGGCCGACAAGGATCTCAGAGACCCAGTACTTC.

By sample fraction, this clone is medium-sized (0.01 to 0.1%). The chain is built from TRBV27 and TRBJ1-5, with D hard to call. CDR1 and CDR2 from the germline V gene are MNHEY and SMNVEV (reference sequence). Trimming pared 8 bases from V and 2 bases from J, leaving 13 bases between. The CDR3 loop spans 14 amino acids. The CDR3 nucleotides read TGTGCCAGCGGAGATTGGGGTGGCAATCAGCCCCAGCATTTT. Amino acids: CASGDWGGNQPQHF.

This clone has ten or more counts. The chain has TRBV5-4 and TRBJ2-5; unclear D gene. CDR1 and CDR2 (germline): SGHNT, YYREEE (reference sequence). Deletions cut 4 bases from V and 4 bases from J, with 5 bases between. The CDR3 runs 11 residues. The CDR3 region has the DNA TGTGCCAGCAGCGTAGGAGAGACCCAGTACTTC. Its translation: CASSVGETQYF.

The gene calls are TRBV9 and TRBJ1-3, with D tentatively TRBD1 (5 bases). Germline V gives CDR1 SGDLS, CDR2 YYNGEE. V was pared by 4 bases and J by 0 bases, with 14 bases between. The CDR3 sequence is 16 residues long. CDR3 in amino acids: CASSPGTLSSGNTIYF. CDR3 bases: TGTGCCAGCAGCCCGGGGACCCTCAGCTCTGGAAACACCATATATTTT.

This clone is classed as medium-sized (0.01 to 0.1%). V usage is TRBV27 and J usage is TRBJ1-6; D uncertain. V lost 6 bases, J lost 6 bases, and 18 bases lay in between. Germline V CDR1 and CDR2: MNHEY, SMNVEV (reference sequence). The CDR3 runs to 16 residues. This CDR3 reads CASRSSPRLSNSPLHF. For the CDR3, the DNA is TGTGCCAGCAGGTCGTCGCCGAGGTTATCTAATTCACCCCTCCACTTT.

The chain joins TRBV12-3 or TRBV12-4 to TRBJ2-1; no reliable D call. There are 12 residues in the CDR3. V dropped 6 bases and J dropped 7 bases, with 10 bases sitting between them. The CDR3 spells CASSKLGNEQFF. The CDR3 DNA sequence: TGTGCCAGCAGCAAATTGGGAAATGAGCAGTTCTTC.

This clone has at least ten counts. The chain employs TRBV4-1 and TRBJ2-3; 12 bases agree with TRBD1. The germline V gene has CDR1 MGHRA and CDR2 YSYEKL. CDR3 length: 18 amino acids. V dropped 1 base and J dropped 6; count of bases not matched to a gene: 11. CDR3 residues: CASSQAYPGQGATDTQYF. CDR3 nucleotides: TGCGCCAGCAGCCAAGCTTATCCGGGACAGGGGGCGACTGATACGCAGTATTTT.

The chain carries TRBV7-8 and TRBJ2-1; TRBD2 matches at 10 bases. V lost 5 bases and J lost 7; bases outside the gene matches: 11. The germline V gene encodes CDR1 SGHVS and CDR2 FQNEAQ. The CDR3 is 16 amino acids. CDR3 region: CASSPRGRGLANEQFF. The CDR3 nucleotides are TGTGCCAGCAGCCCCAGAGGTCGGGGACTAGCGAATGAGCAGTTCTTC.

The chain couples TRBV5-5 to TRBJ2-6, with TRBD2 as a possible D gene (6 bases). Germline V gene data show CDR1 as SGHKS and CDR2 as YYEKEE (reference sequence). The CDR3 has 16 residues. V shed 0 bases and J shed 2 bases, with 9 bases lying between them. CDR3 residues: CASSLEGGAGANVLTF. Written as DNA, the CDR3 is TGTGCCAGCAGCTTGGAGGGAGGCGCTGGGGCCAACGTCCTGACTTTC.

The chain joins TRBV7-2 to TRBJ2-1, with no clear D. The CDR3 spans 11 residues. Trimming removed 7 bases from V and 10 bases from J, with 11 bases in between. From germline, CDR1 is SGHTA and CDR2 FQGNSA. The DNA of the CDR3 is TGTGCCAGCAACTTCCCTGGAGAGCAGTTCTTC. This codes for CASNFPGEQFF.